A selection of T cell receptor beta chains follows, all from one sample in a study of blood T cells in healthy people across ages. A single record per CDR3 protein comes from TCRdb applying MiXCR to the 5' RACE reads. The sample includes about 1.4 million distinct CDR3 sequences, 59% seen only once; the top ten take over 5.5%. Sequencing was done on a sample of blood. These receptors all come from a man aged 18 to 29 in good health. CDR3s include the opening cysteine and the closing phenylalanine or tryptophan. D genes are given only for firm matches. Size is stated for part of the rows, as once, few or many counts, or as a class when the clone is expanded.

d_call	clone_size	v_call	j_call	cdr3_aa	cdr3_nt
.	once	TRBV9	TRBJ1-6	CASSVRTEYNSPLHF	TGTGCCAGCAGCGTCCGGACAGAGTATAATTCACCCCTCCACTTT
TRBD1	.	TRBV29-1	TRBJ2-5	CSVEVGHRGETQYF	TGCAGCGTTGAAGTAGGTCACAGGGGAGAGACCCAGTACTTC
.	.	TRBV14	TRBJ1-2	CASSQDGDYGYTF	TGTGCCAGCAGCCAAGACGGGGACTATGGCTACACCTTC
TRBD2	.	TRBV11-2	TRBJ2-1	CASSPLTRLAFNEQFF	TGTGCCAGCAGCCCTCTTACCAGACTAGCGTTCAATGAGCAGTTCTTC
TRBD2	few	TRBV29-1	TRBJ2-5	CSVEGGTSGSTETQYF	TGCAGCGTTGAAGGGGGGACTAGCGGGAGTACGGAGACCCAGTACTTC
.	few	TRBV4-1	TRBJ1-2	CASILGRRPYGYTF	TGCGCCAGCATCCTGGGTCGGAGACCCTATGGCTACACCTTC
TRBD2	.	TRBV12-3/TRBV12-4	TRBJ2-3	CATRPSGSISDTQYF	TGTGCCACCCGGCCTAGCGGGAGTATCTCAGATACGCAGTATTTT
.	.	TRBV2	TRBJ1-2	CASSVQGRDGYTF	TGTGCCAGCAGTGTCCAGGGAAGGGATGGCTACACCTTC
.	few	TRBV28	TRBJ2-5	CASSLSLPTETQYF	TGTGCCAGCAGTTTAAGCCTCCCCACAGAGACCCAGTACTTC
.	.	TRBV7-6	TRBJ2-5	CASSTPWETQYF	TGTGCCAGCAGCACGCCATGGGAGACCCAGTACTTC
.	.	TRBV20-1	TRBJ2-5	CSAREDQRADLTQYF	TGCAGTGCTAGAGAGGACCAACGTGCCGATTTGACCCAGTACTTC
.	.	TRBV4-2	TRBJ2-4	CASSQAEALAKNIQYF	TGTGCCAGCAGCCAAGCGGAGGCCCTAGCCAAAAACATTCAGTACTTC
.	.	TRBV20-1	TRBJ2-1	CSARDPQGTSYNEQFF	TGCAGTGCTAGAGACCCCCAGGGAACCTCCTACAATGAGCAGTTCTTC
.	.	TRBV15	TRBJ2-1	CATSNIAREQFF	TGTGCCACCAGCAACATAGCTCGTGAGCAGTTCTTC
TRBD2	.	TRBV29-1	TRBJ2-7	CGASGGFYNEQYF	TGCGGCGCAAGCGGGGGGTTCTACAATGAGCAGTACTTC
.	.	TRBV27	TRBJ1-4	CASSSGPKTTNEKLFF	TGTGCCAGCAGTTCGGGACCGAAAACAACTAATGAAAAACTGTTTTTT
.	.	TRBV24-1	TRBJ2-1	CATSDLSRGYYNEQFF	TGTGCCACCAGTGATTTATCGCGTGGATACTACAATGAGCAGTTCTTC
.	few	TRBV29-1	TRBJ2-7	CSAWTLQASSYEQYF	TGCAGCGCCTGGACCCTCCAGGCTAGCTCCTACGAGCAGTACTTC
.	.	TRBV20-1	TRBJ1-2	CSARDRRGTGMDGYTF	TGCAGTGCTAGAGATCGAAGGGGGACGGGTATGGATGGCTACACCTTC
TRBD2	once	TRBV3-1	TRBJ2-1	CASSQDRLAGGAMFF	TGTGCCAGCAGCCAAGATCGGCTAGCGGGGGGCGCGATGTTCTTC
TRBD1	.	TRBV6-1	TRBJ1-2	CASSDPGQGSYGYTF	TGTGCCAGCAGTGATCCGGGACAGGGTAGCTATGGCTACACCTTC
TRBD2	.	TRBV4-1	TRBJ2-1	CASSHPSGTYNEQFF	TGCGCCAGCAGCCACCCTAGCGGGACCTACAATGAGCAGTTCTTC
.	once	TRBV20-1	TRBJ2-2	CSAGATNTGELFF	TGCAGTGCAGGAGCGACTAACACCGGGGAGCTGTTTTTT
.	.	TRBV6-2/TRBV6-3	TRBJ2-7	CASSTIPGRISYEQYF	TGTGCCAGCAGTACCATTCCGGGACGGATTTCCTACGAGCAGTACTTC
.	.	TRBV5-1	TRBJ2-1	CASSLVLGRISYNEQFF	TGCGCCAGCAGCTTGGTACTGGGCCGAATCTCCTACAATGAGCAGTTCTTC
.	.	TRBV6-5	TRBJ2-1	CASSTGGLLNEQFF	TGTGCCAGCAGTACCGGAGGGCTTCTCAATGAGCAGTTCTTC
.	.	TRBV14	TRBJ2-7	CASSQELRPYEQYF	TGTGCCAGCAGCCAAGAGCTCAGGCCCTACGAGCAGTACTTC
.	.	TRBV7-9	TRBJ2-1	CASSFQGASYNEQFF	TGTGCCAGCAGCTTCCAGGGAGCGAGCTACAATGAGCAGTTCTTC
.	.	TRBV7-9	TRBJ1-5	CASSLENSQPQHF	TGTGCCAGCAGCTTAGAGAATAGTCAGCCCCAGCATTTT
TRBD2	.	TRBV7-9	TRBJ2-1	CASSPSGEVGEQFF	TGTGCCAGCAGCCCTAGCGGGGAAGTCGGTGAGCAGTTCTTC
TRBD1	few	TRBV10-3	TRBJ2-6	CAISEPGQKASGANVLTF	TGTGCCATCAGTGAGCCGGGACAGAAGGCTTCTGGGGCCAACGTCCTGACTTTC
.	.	TRBV7-2	TRBJ1-5	CASSLDPVRGQPQHF	TGTGCCAGCAGCTTAGACCCAGTTAGGGGCCAGCCCCAGCATTTT
.	.	TRBV30	TRBJ2-5	CACHSTGATYEQYF	TGTGCCTGCCATTCGACGGGGGCGACCTATGAGCAGTACTTC
.	.	TRBV29-1	TRBJ2-1	CSVESILVDYNEQFF	TGCAGCGTTGAATCTATCCTGGTGGATTACAATGAGCAGTTCTTC
.	.	TRBV2	TRBJ2-5	CASSDGEGSETQYF	TGTGCCAGCAGTGATGGGGAAGGGAGCGAGACCCAGTACTTC
.	.	TRBV27	TRBJ2-5	CASTFSGAGRGVVETQYF	TGTGCCAGCACCTTCTCCGGGGCCGGAAGGGGGGTGGTAGAGACCCAGTACTTC
.	few	TRBV4-1	TRBJ2-4	CASSQDLGLSSWRYF	TGCGCCAGCAGCCAAGATCTGGGGTTGTCTAGTTGGAGGTACTTC
.	.	TRBV20-1	TRBJ2-5	CSARAWQTQETQYF	TGCAGTGCTAGAGCGTGGCAGACCCAAGAGACCCAGTACTTC
.	.	TRBV28	TRBJ2-7	CASNSHLYEQYF	TGTGCCAGCAATTCTCACCTATACGAGCAGTACTTC
.	.	TRBV3-1	TRBJ2-7	CASSPRPTVYEQYF	TGTGCCAGCAGCCCCCGCCCGACAGTTTACGAGCAGTACTTC
.	.	TRBV4-2	TRBJ2-3	CASSQEAGYSTDTQYF	TGTGCCAGCAGCCAAGAGGCGGGGTATAGCACAGATACGCAGTATTTT
TRBD2	.	TRBV7-2	TRBJ2-6	CASSFASAGGGANVLTF	TGTGCCAGCAGCTTCGCATCAGCGGGGGGCGGGGCCAACGTCCTGACTTTC
.	.	TRBV14	TRBJ1-1	CASSQDWGLNTEAFF	TGTGCCAGCAGCCAAGATTGGGGACTGAACACTGAAGCTTTCTTT
.	.	TRBV20-1	TRBJ2-5	CSARFTLETQYF	TGCAGTGCTAGATTCACCTTAGAGACCCAGTACTTC
.	.	TRBV6-5	TRBJ2-7	CASSYGGGGYEQYF	TGTGCCAGCAGTTACGGGGGAGGGGGCTACGAGCAGTACTTC